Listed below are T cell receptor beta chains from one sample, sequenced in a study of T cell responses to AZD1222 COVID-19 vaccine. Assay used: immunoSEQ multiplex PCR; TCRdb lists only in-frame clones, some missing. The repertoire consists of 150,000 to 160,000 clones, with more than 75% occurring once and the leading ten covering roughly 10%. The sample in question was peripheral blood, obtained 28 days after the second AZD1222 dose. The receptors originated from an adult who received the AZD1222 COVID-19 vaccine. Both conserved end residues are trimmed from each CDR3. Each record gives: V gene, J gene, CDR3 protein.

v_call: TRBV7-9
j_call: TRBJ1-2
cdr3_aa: ASSLAQDRGYT

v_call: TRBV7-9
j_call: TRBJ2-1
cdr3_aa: ASSGQGGSYNEQF

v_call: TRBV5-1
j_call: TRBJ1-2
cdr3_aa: ASSLPSEINGYT

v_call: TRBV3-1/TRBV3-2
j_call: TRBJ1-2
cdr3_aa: ASSQVESYGYT

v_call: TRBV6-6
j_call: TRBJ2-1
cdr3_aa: ASRASGRADYNEQF

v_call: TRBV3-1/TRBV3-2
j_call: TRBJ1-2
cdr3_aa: ASGTPKGKYYGYT

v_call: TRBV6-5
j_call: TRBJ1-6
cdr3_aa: ASSTNPKNSPLH

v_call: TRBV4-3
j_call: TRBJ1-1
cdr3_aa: ASSQGLRFTEAF

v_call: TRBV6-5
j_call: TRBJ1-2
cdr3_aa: ASRPQGARGYT

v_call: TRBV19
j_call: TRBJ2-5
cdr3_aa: ASSIGGAQETQY

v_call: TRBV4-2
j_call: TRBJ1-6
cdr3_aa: ASSQGLESPLH

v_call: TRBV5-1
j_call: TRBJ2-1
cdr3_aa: ASSFAVAGNNEQF

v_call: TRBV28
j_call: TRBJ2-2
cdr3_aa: ASSDLTSGRSGELF

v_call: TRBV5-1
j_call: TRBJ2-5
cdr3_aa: ASSLVPLAGASQTQY

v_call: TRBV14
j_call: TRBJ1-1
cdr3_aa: ASSSGLNTEAF

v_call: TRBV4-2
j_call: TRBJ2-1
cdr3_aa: ASSQGGAGYNEQF

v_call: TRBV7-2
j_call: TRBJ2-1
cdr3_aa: ASSRTNTYNEQF

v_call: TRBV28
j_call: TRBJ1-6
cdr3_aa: ASIQRGKGYRSPLH

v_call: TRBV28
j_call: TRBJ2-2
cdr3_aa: ASHSPTGELF

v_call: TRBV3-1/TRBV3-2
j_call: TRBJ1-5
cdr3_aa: ASSQEVLSGGQPQH

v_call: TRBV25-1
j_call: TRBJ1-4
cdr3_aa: ASSGVGGGEKLF

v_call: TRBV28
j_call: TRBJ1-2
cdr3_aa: ASTSGTGSGYT

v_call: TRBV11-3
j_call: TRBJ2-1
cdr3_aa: ASSFSTGGNNEQF

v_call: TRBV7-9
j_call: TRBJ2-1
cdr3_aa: ASSLGGGLTYNEQF

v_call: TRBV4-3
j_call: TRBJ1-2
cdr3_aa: ASSQGQGYGYT

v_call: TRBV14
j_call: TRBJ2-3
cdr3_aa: ASSRVQSGGRRWGTDTQY

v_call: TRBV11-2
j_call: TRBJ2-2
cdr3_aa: ASSLQGLNTGELF

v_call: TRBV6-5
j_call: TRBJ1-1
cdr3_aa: ASSSPQGATEAF

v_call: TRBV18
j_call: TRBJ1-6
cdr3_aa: ASSQLPGTGAHNSPLH

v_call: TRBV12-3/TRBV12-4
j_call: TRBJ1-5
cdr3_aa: ASLGQGDQPQH

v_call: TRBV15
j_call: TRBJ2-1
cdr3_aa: ATSRSIRLPEQF

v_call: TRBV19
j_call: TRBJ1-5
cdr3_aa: ASSAAANQPQH

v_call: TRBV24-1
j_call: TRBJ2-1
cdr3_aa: ATEAGGRAEQF

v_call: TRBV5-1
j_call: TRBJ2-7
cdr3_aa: ASSLYPSGGGGYEQY

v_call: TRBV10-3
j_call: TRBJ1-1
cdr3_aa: AMRQEADTEAF

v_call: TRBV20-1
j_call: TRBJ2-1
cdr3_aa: SASPGDEQF

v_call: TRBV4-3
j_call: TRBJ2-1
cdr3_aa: ASSFTTVNEQF

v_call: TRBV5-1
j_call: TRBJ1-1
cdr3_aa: ASSKIPGPLNTEAF

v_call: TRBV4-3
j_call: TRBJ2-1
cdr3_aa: ASSQDPTSGRKNGEQF

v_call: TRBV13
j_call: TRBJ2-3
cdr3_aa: ASRRPSTDTQY

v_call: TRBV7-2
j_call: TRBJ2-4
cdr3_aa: ASSSLAGLAKNIQY